This T cell receptor (beta chain) derives from a study of beta chain features in type 1 diabetes. General observations from the study: Patients' naive, central memory and Treg TCRB repertoires seemed closer to one another than those of healthy donors.

Investigators reverse transcribed all isolated RNA, so they sequenced expressed TCRB transcripts. Assay used: immunoSEQ multiplex PCR; TCRdb lists only in-frame clones, some missing. The table lists tens of thousands of clones, roughly 30% of them singletons. Details on this clone: The target antigen is unknown.

Germline assignment: CDR1 MNHNY and CDR2 SVGAGI (reference sequence). V lost 6 bases and J 2 bases, leaving 12 bases between the germline ends. The CDR3 runs 14 residues. The specimen sequenced was stem cell memory CD4+ T cells from blood. V and J are TRBV6-6 and TRBJ2-3; D gene unclear. The TCR originated in a woman younger than 35 in good health. The CDR3 DNA reads as TGTGCCAGCAGCTCCACTACTTCCACAGATACGCAGTATTTT. Translation gives CASSSTTSTDTQYF.